The 15 T cell receptor beta chains below were found in one sample sequenced in a study of cytomegalovirus exposure and HLA in healthy donors (dated by TCRdb to the late 2010s). To prepare the library, the immunoSEQ multiplex PCR assay was applied. For the multiplex PCR, a mixture combining 60 forward primers for TCR Vbeta segments and 13 reverse primers for TCR Jbeta segments was used. As stored in TCRdb, this immuneACCESS dataset retains in-frame rearrangements with V and J assigned. A fraction of the clones does not appear; measured against another copy, unresolved V genes explain less than half of the discrepancy, and the remainder lacks a known reason. For this sample there are approximately 190,000 clones; 55% to 75% appear just once. The top ten clones comprise about 3% of the sample. The sequencing sample was made of PBMCs. Receptor source: a man aged 35-49 years in good health and CMV-seropositive.

The rearrangement links TRBV5-4 to TRBJ1-3; 7 bases match TRBD1. There are 14 residues in the CDR3. The V gene's germline CDR1 is SGHNT and CDR2 YYREEE (reference sequence). Trimming took 5 bases from V and 4 from J; bases not matched to a gene: 6. Here the CDR3 reads CASRIQGTGNTIYF. The DNA of the CDR3 is TGTGCCAGCAGAATACAGGGGACAGGAAACACCATATATTTT.

The CDR3 DNA is TGTGCCAGCAGTTTATGGGCAGGCAGCGGCTACACCTTC. It translates to CASSLWAGSGYTF. The chain uses TRBV27 and TRBJ1-2; D is uncertain. The V end was cut by 1 base, the J end by 8 bases, with 11 bases between. The germline gives CDR1 MNHEY, CDR2 SMNVEV (reference sequence). This CDR3 has 13 amino acids.

This clone was counted once. The chain combines TRBV5-6 with TRBJ2-5; 7 bases align to TRBD2. Looked up from germline, CDR1 is SGHDT and CDR2 is YYEEEE. CDR3 size: 14 residues. The V gene end was trimmed by 4 bases and the J gene end by 4 bases; junction bases not matched to a gene: 7. CDR3 sequence reads: CASSPSGRGETQYF. In nucleotides, the CDR3 is TGTGCCAGCAGCCCCTCGGGGAGGGGAGAGACCCAGTACTTC.

The CDR3 spells CASSSETGERGYTF. DNA of the CDR3: TGTGCCAGCAGTTCGGAGACAGGCGAACGTGGCTACACCTTC. This chain joins TRBV6-5 and TRBJ1-2; TRBD1 is a possible D gene (6 bases). The CDR3 totals 14 residues. The germline gives CDR1 MNHEY, CDR2 SVGAGI. Trimming pared 4 bases from V and 7 bases from J, leaving 16 bases between.

In this sample, this clone turned up a few times. The chain employs TRBV4-2 and TRBJ1-1; tentatively, D is TRBD1 (5 bases). CDR1 is LGHNA, CDR2 YNFKEQ, per germline. V shed 0 bases and J shed 3 bases, with 11 bases lying between them. The CDR3 extends over 15 amino acids. This CDR3 is CASSQEGQIYTEAFF. The CDR3 coding sequence is TGTGCCAGCAGCCAAGAGGGGCAGATCTACACTGAAGCTTTCTTT.

CDR3 sequence: CASSIRVGSGEQFF. The CDR3 DNA reads as TGTGCCAGTAGTATACGAGTGGGTTCAGGTGAGCAGTTCTTC. This chain connects TRBV19 to TRBJ2-1; D is unresolved. This CDR3 comprises 14 residues. V dropped 2 bases and J dropped 9 bases, with 14 bases sitting between them. Germline CDR1 is LNHDA and CDR2 is SQIVND (reference sequence).

V is TRBV19 and J is TRBJ2-2; 12 nucleotides match TRBD2. The germline gives CDR1 LNHDA, CDR2 SQIVND (reference sequence). The CDR3 consists of 17 residues. V dropped 5 bases and J dropped 5; count of bases not matched to a gene: 9. CDR3 nucleotide sequence: TGTGCCAGTAGTCCCAATCTAGCGGGGGGGCGTACCGGGGAGCTGTTTTTT. This encodes CASSPNLAGGRTGELFF.

V and J are TRBV5-1 and TRBJ2-3, with 9 bases matching TRBD2. The CDR3 loop spans 19 amino acids. V lost 4 bases to trimming and J lost 2 bases; unmatched junction nucleotides: 17. CDR1 is SGHRS, CDR2 YFSETQ, per germline. The DNA for the CDR3 is TGCGCCAGCAGCCGTCCGTCTGGGGCGGGAGGGGAACTCACAGATACGCAGTATTTT. Its translation: CASSRPSGAGGELTDTQYF. Filled out from reference TRBV5-1 and TRBJ2-3, the complete variable domain reads KAGVTQTPRYLIKTRGQQVTLSCSPISGHRSVSWYQQTPGQGLQFLFEYFSETQRNKGNFPGRFSGRQFSNSRSEMNVSTLELGDSALYLCASSRPSGAGGELTDTQYFGPGTRLTVL.

This clone turned up a few times. The chain couples TRBV9 to TRBJ2-3, with a tentative D call TRBD2 (6 bases). V was shortened by 0 bases and J by 5 bases, with 10 bases between the two germline ends. The length of the CDR3 is 14 residues. Germline V lookup: CDR1 SGDLS, CDR2 YYNGEE. CDR3 region: CASSVGPGVDTQYF. In nucleotides, the CDR3 is TGTGCCAGCAGCGTAGGACCGGGAGTAGATACGCAGTATTTT.

This chain joins TRBV6-5 and TRBJ2-2; 7 nucleotides match TRBD2. Germline CDR1 is MNHEY and CDR2 is SVGAGI. The CDR3 spans 15 residues. The trim removed 5 bases at V and 6 bases at J, leaving 9 bases unmatched. The CDR3 DNA reads as TGTGCCAGCAGTAACGGGGGGAACCACGCCGGGGAGCTGTTTTTT. It yields the protein CASSNGGNHAGELFF.

This clone was seen a few times. The rearrangement joins TRBV5-5 to TRBJ2-6; D is uncertain. Trimming removed 1 base from V and 0 bases from J, with 8 bases in between. Germline V gene data show CDR1 as SGHKS and CDR2 as YYEKEE (reference sequence). The CDR3 sequence is 16 residues long. The CDR3 nucleotides are TGTGCCAGCAGCTTGTACTCGAGCTCTGGGGCCAACGTCCTGACTTTC. Amino acids: CASSLYSSSGANVLTF. Full variable domain (rest looked up from reference TRBV5-5 and TRBJ2-6): DAGVTQSPTHLIKTRGQQVTLRCSPISGHKSVSWYQQVLGQGPQFIFQYYEKEERGRGNFPDRFSARQFPNYSSELNVNALLLGDSALYLCASSLYSSSGANVLTFGAGSRLTVL.

This sequence joins TRBV12-5 and TRBJ2-3; 8 bases align to TRBD1. Germline CDR1 reads LGHNT; CDR2 reads FRNRAP. The CDR3 spans 16 residues. V lost 5 bases, J lost 2 bases, and 9 bases stayed unmatched. The CDR3 protein is CASGPADRGNTDTQYF. In DNA, the CDR3 is TGTGCTAGTGGTCCCGCCGACAGGGGAAACACAGATACGCAGTATTTT.

V usage is TRBV4-2 and J usage is TRBJ2-2; no firm D call. Germline CDR1 and CDR2: LGHNA and YNFKEQ. The V and J ends lost 1 base and 1 base respectively, with 16 bases between them. The CDR3 has 18 residues. The CDR3 DNA is TGTGCCAGCAGCCAAGGGGCCCTGGGCAGTGGGAACACCGGGGAGCTGTTTTTT. Protein product: CASSQGALGSGNTGELFF.

The gene calls are TRBV5-1 and TRBJ1-4; TRBD1 matches 10 bases. Germline V CDR1 and CDR2: SGHRS, YFSETQ. The CDR3 has 16 residues. Trimming cost V 4 bases and J 7 bases; bases outside gene matches: 10. The CDR3: CASSPGRTGGGEKLFF. DNA of the CDR3: TGCGCCAGCAGCCCGGGTCGGACAGGGGGGGGTGAAAAACTGTTTTTT.

As regards this clone: Compared with germline, one end of the junction differs, possibly owing to a read error. The same CDR3 can be traced to other DNA sequences in this sample. The V and J genes are TRBV7-9 and TRBJ1-2; 9 bases line up with TRBD1. The CDR3 loop spans 15 amino acids. CDR1 is SEHNR and CDR2 is FQNEAQ in the germline V gene (reference sequence). The DNA for the CDR3 is TGCGCCAGCAGCCCGGACAGGGGAGGGCCTAATGGCTACACCTTC. It codes for CASSPDRGGPNGYTF.